This T cell receptor beta chain is from a study of cytomegalovirus exposure and HLA in healthy donors. Notes on the study in general: The majority of TCR sequences were rare, yet some public TCRs appeared in many donors.

The CDR3 consists of 14 residues. Germline loops: CDR1 SGHNT, CDR2 YENEEA. The V and J ends lost 1 base and 0 bases respectively, with 7 bases between them. This PCR relied on a set of 60 Vbeta primers and 13 Jbeta primers. TCRdb's table, derived via immunoSEQ multiplex PCR, lists solely in-frame clones and lacks some. The sample includes over 250,000 clones, roughly two thirds of them seen just once. About this clone itself: Antigen: not known.

The sequencing input was PBMCs. J is TRBJ2-7 and V is TRBV11-3; weak D call: TRBD2 (5 bases). The source is a female donor in good health and CMV-seronegative. In nucleotides, the CDR3 is TGTGCCAGCAGCTTAGGAGCGGCCTCCTACGAGCAGTACTTC. It specifies CASSLGAASYEQYF.